Listed below are T cell receptor beta chains from one sample, sequenced in a study of human T cells and chemical hapten exposure. TCRdb re-analysed the reads in MiXCR, keeping a single row per CDR3 protein. Of about 120,000 distinct CDR3 sequences in the sample, less than 10% were seen once. Sequenced: whole blood. The receptors were sampled from a human donor in good health. Some clones in this sample may be carry-over from other donors' samples. Each CDR3 is given with its conserved first and last residue. D genes are given only for firm matches. The size of a clone is reported for some rows only, either as once, few or many, or as a class for expanded clones.

TRBJ2-7 | TRBV19 | TRBD1 | few | CASSPGQDDEQYF | TGTGCCAGTTCCCCCGGACAGGACGACGAGCAGTACTTC
TRBJ2-1 | TRBV7-9 | - | few | CASSLGRLNYNEQFF | TGTGCCAGCAGCTTAGGCCGACTAAATTACAATGAGCAGTTCTTC
TRBJ2-1 | TRBV12-3/TRBV12-4 | TRBD2 | - | CAIELAGGDEQFF | TGTGCCATCGAGTTAGCGGGAGGGGATGAGCAGTTCTTC
TRBJ1-5 | TRBV20-1 | - | few | CSALQDSQNQPQHF | TGCAGTGCTCTTCAGGACAGCCAGAATCAGCCCCAGCATTTT
TRBJ1-1 | TRBV7-9 | - | - | CASSSRRQADRNTEAFF | TGTGCCAGCAGCTCCCGGAGGCAGGCAGATAGGAACACTGAAGCTTTCTTT
TRBJ2-3 | TRBV5-6 | - | few | CASSLVRASTDTQYF | TGTGCCAGCAGCTTGGTCAGGGCGAGCACAGATACGCAGTATTTT
TRBJ1-6 | TRBV19 | - | few | CASKAFYRERNSPLHF | TGTGCCAGTAAAGCATTCTACCGGGAGCGGAATTCACCCCTCCACTTT
TRBJ2-1 | TRBV13 | TRBD2 | - | CASSQSGGGHNEQFF | TGTGCCAGCAGCCAGAGCGGGGGGGGCCACAATGAGCAGTTCTTC
TRBJ2-1 | TRBV4-3 | - | - | CASSQGNGVSYNEQFF | TGCGCCAGCAGCCAAGGGAACGGGGTAAGCTACAATGAGCAGTTCTTC
TRBJ2-7 | TRBV6-5 | TRBD2 | few | CASSYSRGRAVDEQYF | TGTGCCAGCAGTTACTCGCGCGGGAGGGCTGTAGACGAGCAGTACTTC
TRBJ1-2 | TRBV25-1 | - | many | CASSEKYSGEHGYTF | TGTGCCAGCAGTGAAAAATATTCGGGGGAACATGGCTACACCTTC
TRBJ2-1 | TRBV4-1 | TRBD2 | few | CASSQPPPGLENYNEQFF | TGCGCCAGCAGCCAACCACCGCCGGGACTAGAGAATTACAATGAGCAGTTCTTC
TRBJ2-3 | TRBV7-9 | TRBD2 | - | CASSFSLAGTDTQYF | TGTGCCAGCAGCTTTTCCCTAGCGGGAACAGATACGCAGTATTTT
TRBJ2-2 | TRBV6-6 | - | many | CASSYPWRGTNTGELFF | TGTGCCAGCAGTTACCCTTGGAGGGGGACGAACACCGGGGAGCTGTTTTTT
TRBJ2-3 | TRBV29-1 | - | many | CSVETPSTDTQYF | TGCAGCGTTGAAACTCCTAGCACAGATACGCAGTATTTT
TRBJ2-2 | TRBV5-4 | - | - | CASSLSAKQMNTGELFF | TGTGCCAGCAGCTTGTCTGCGAAACAGATGAACACCGGGGAGCTGTTTTTT
TRBJ2-1 | TRBV19 | - | - | CASSIQRGNEQFF | TGTGCCAGTAGTATCCAGAGGGGCAATGAGCAGTTCTTC
TRBJ2-1 | TRBV7-9 | - | many | CASSQQSNEQFF | TGTGCCAGCAGCCAACAGAGCAATGAGCAGTTCTTC
TRBJ1-1 | TRBV4-3 | - | few | CASSQDRGESTEAFF | TGCGCCAGCAGCCAAGATCGAGGTGAGAGCACTGAAGCTTTCTTT
TRBJ1-4 | TRBV7-9 | TRBD1 | - | CASSPRTGGSEKLFF | TGTGCCAGCAGCCCCCGGACAGGGGGCAGTGAAAAACTGTTTTTT